The text below deals with one T cell receptor (beta chain). Noted time point: patch test 3, about 24 weeks after DPC sensitization. Treatment described: therapeutic diphenylcyclopropenone sensitization with weekly scalp DPC. Blood, whole and unfractionated, served as the source for total RNA extraction. The sample originates from a study of human T cells and chemical hapten exposure. The CDR3 has 14 residues. CDR1 and CDR2 (germline): SQVTM, ANQGSEA. The V end was cut by 7 bases, the J end by 0 bases, with 13 bases between. TCRdb fed the RACE reads into MiXCR, producing one record per CDR3 protein. The sample records some 38,000 distinct CDR3 sequences, over 7.5% being singletons.

This chain connects TRBV29-1 to TRBJ2-1; D perhaps matches TRBD2 (6 bases). This receptor was taken from a man aged 45-65 years with alopecia areata. Some clones in this sample may be carry-over from other donors' samples. The sequencing here drew on whole blood, taken in connection with sensitization to the hapten diphenylcyclopropenone (DPC). The chain's CDR3 is CSAKERASYNEQFF. As DNA, the CDR3 is TGCAGCGCCAAAGAGCGGGCCTCCTACAATGAGCAGTTCTTC.